This T cell receptor (beta chain) was captured by sequencing in a study of identical twins. TCRdb called the 5' RACE reads again in MiXCR, with one record for every CDR3 protein. The sample has around 470,000 distinct CDR3 sequences, 11% to 15% seen once; the top ten hold around 0.48%. This CDR3 contains 12 residues. Unmatched junction bases numbered 4, after V lost 4 bases and J lost 7 bases. The germline CDR1 and CDR2 sequences are SGHRS and YFSETQ. The sample was also linked to a second study, of yellow fever vaccine responses in identical twins.

The sequenced material came from CD4+ T cells sorted from blood. The rearrangement joins TRBV5-1 to TRBJ1-2, with 7 bases fitting TRBD1. This clonotype was sampled from a woman aged 18-30 years in good health. CDR3 amino acids: CASSPRQGGYTF. CDR3 coding DNA: TGCGCCAGCAGCCCGAGACAGGGTGGCTACACCTTC.